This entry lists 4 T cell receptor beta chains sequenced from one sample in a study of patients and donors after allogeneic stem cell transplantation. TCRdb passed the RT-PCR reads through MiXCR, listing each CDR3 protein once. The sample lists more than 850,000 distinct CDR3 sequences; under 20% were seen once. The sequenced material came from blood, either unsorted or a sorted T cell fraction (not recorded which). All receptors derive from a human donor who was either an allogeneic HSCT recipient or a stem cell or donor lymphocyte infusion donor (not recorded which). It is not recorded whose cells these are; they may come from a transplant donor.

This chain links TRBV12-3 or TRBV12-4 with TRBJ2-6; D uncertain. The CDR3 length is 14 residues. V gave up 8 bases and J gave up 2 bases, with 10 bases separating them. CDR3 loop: CASEFRTGANVLTF. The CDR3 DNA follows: TGTGCCAGCGAATTCAGGACTGGGGCCAACGTCCTGACTTTC.

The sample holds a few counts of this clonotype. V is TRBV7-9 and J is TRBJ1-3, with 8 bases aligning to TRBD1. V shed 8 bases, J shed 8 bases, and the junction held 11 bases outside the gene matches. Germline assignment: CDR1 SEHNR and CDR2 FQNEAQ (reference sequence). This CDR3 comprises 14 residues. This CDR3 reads CASFGTGEIDTIYF. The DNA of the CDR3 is TGTGCCAGCTTCGGGACAGGTGAAATAGACACCATATATTTT. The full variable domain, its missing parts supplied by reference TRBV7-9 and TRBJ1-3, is DTGVSQNPRHKITKRGQNVTFRCDPISEHNRLYWYRQTLGQGPEFLTYFQNEAQLEKSRLLSDRFSAERPKGSFSTLEIQRTEQGDSAMYLCASFGTGEIDTIYFGEGSWLTVV.

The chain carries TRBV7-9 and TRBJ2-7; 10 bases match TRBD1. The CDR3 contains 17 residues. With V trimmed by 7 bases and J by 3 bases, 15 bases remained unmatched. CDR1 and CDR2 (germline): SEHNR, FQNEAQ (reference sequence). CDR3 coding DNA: TGTGCCAGCAACCCGACGACAGGGGGCCCGGGGAGCTACGAGCAGTACTTC. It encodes CASNPTTGGPGSYEQYF.

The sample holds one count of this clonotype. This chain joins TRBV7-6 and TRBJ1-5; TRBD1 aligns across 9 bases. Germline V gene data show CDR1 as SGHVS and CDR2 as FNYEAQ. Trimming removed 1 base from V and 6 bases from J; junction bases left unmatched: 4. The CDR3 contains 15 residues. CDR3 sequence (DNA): TGTGCCAGCAGCTTAGTACAGGGGGCAACTCAGCCCCAGCATTTT. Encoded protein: CASSLVQGATQPQHF.